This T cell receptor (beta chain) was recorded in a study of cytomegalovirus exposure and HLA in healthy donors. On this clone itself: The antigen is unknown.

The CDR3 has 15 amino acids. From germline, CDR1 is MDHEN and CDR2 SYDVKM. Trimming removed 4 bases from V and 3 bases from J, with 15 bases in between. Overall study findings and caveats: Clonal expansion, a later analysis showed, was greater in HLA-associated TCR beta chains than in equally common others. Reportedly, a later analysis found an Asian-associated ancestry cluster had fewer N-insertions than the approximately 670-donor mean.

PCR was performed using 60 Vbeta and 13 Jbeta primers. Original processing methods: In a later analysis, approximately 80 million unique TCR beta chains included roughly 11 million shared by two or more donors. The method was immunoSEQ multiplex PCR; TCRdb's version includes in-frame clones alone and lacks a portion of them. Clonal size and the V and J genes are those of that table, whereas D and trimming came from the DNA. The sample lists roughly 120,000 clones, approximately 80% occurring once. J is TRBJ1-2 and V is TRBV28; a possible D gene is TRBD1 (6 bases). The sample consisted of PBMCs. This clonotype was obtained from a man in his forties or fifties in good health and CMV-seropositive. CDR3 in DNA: TGTGCCAGCAGTTCCCCTGGGGGCGCGGACTATGGCTACACCTTC. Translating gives CASSSPGGADYGYTF.